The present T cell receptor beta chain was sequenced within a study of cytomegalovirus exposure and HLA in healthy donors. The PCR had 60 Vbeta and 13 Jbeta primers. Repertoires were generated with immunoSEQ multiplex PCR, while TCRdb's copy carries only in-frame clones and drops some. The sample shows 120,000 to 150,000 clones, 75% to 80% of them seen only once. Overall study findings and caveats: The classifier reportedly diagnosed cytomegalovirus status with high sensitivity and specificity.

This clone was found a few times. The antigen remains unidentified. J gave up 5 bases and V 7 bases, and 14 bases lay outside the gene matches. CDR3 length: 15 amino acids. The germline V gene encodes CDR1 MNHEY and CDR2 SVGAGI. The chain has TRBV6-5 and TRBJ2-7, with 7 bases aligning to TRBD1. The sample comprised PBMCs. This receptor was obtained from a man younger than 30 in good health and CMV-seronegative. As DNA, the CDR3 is TGTGCCAGCACTAGTTCTGGGACAGTTACCAACGAGCAGTACTTC. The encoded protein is CASTSSGTVTNEQYF.